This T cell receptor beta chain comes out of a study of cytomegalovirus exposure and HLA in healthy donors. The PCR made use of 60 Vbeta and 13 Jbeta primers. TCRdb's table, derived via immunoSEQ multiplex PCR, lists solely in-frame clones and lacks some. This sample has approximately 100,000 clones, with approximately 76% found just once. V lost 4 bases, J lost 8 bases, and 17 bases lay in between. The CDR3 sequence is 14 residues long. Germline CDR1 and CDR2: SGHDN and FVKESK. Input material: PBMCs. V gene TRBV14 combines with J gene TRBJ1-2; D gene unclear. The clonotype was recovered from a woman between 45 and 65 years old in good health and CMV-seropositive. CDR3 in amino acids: CASSPRVDAGGYTF. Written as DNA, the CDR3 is TGTGCCAGCAGCCCAAGGGTAGACGCGGGCGGCTACACCTTC.